This T cell receptor (beta chain) was sequenced for a study of blood T cell repertoires in COVID-19. Data came from immunoSEQ multiplex PCR; TCRdb stores just in-frame clones and leaves some out. The sample lists approximately 400,000 clones; roughly 77% were seen once. This clone was seen a single time. The CDR3 loop spans 14 amino acids. Germline CDR1 is MNHEY and CDR2 is SVGAGI. Trimming cost V 7 bases and J 3 bases, with 14 bases left between them. This clonotype was sampled from a human donor with acute or convalescent COVID-19. The donor label of this sample is uncertain. This chain joins TRBV6-5 and TRBJ2-3; unclear D gene. Specimen: peripheral blood. The CDR3 bases are TGTGCCAGCAAGCACCCCGCCCCAACAGATACGCAGTATTTT. Translated: CASKHPAPTDTQYF.